This T cell receptor beta chain was recorded in a study of CD8+CD57+ T cells in acquired aplastic anemia. The wider study: DNA per sorted CD4+ or CD8+ sample ranged roughly 0.19 to 30 ug, averaging about 3 ug.

Whole-study findings and limits: Around 29 shared CD8+ CDR3s appeared highly expressed within patients' immunodominant clones.

In patients chosen for sequencing, flow cytometry had shown CD8+CD57+ cell expansion. As a group, the patients uniformly had severe acquired aplastic anemia. The use of genomic DNA as template underpinned the TCR beta VDJ and CDR3 profiling. TCRdb itself ran the reads through MiXCR, one entry per CDR3 protein. The sample consists of 150,000 to 180,000 distinct CDR3 sequences, roughly half of them appearing once. In the case of this clonotype: Its antigen is undetermined.

This receptor was identified in a human donor with aplastic anemia. The sample taken for sequencing was sorted CD4+, CD8+, or CD8+CD57+ T cells (not recorded which) from PBMCs.

CDR3 amino acids: CAISRFRDRDQPQHF. The CDR3 DNA reads as TGTGCCATCAGTAGGTTCCGGGACAGGGACCAGCCCCAGCATTTT. The genes are TRBV10-3 and TRBJ1-5, with TRBD1 identical over 9 bases. The germline V gene encodes CDR1 ENHRY and CDR2 SYGVKD. The CDR3 totals 15 residues. With V trimmed by 5 bases and J by 7 bases, 9 bases remained unmatched.